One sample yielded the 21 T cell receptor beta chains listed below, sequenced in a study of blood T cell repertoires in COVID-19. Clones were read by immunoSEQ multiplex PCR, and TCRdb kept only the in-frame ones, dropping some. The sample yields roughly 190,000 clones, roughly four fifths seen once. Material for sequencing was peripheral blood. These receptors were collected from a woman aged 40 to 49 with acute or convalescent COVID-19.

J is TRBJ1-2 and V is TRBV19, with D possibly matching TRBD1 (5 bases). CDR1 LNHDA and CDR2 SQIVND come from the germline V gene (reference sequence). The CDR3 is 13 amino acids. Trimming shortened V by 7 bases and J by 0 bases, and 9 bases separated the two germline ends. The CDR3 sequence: CASKAGTNYGYTF. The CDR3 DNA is TGTGCCAGTAAGGCAGGGACTAACTATGGCTACACCTTC.

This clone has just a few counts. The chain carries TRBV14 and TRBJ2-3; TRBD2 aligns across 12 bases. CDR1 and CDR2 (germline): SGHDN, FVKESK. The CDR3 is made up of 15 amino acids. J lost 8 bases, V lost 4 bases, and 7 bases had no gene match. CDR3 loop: CASSRLAGEQVTQYF. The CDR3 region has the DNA TGTGCCAGCAGCCGACTAGCGGGAGAACAGGTTACGCAGTATTTT.

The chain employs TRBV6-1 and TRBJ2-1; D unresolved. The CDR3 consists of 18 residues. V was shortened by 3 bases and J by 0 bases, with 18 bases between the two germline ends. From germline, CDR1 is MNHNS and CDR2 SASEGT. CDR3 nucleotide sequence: TGTGCCAGCAGTGACCAGGTTCCCCAACAGAGCTCCTACAATGAGCAGTTCTTC. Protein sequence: CASSDQVPQQSSYNEQFF.

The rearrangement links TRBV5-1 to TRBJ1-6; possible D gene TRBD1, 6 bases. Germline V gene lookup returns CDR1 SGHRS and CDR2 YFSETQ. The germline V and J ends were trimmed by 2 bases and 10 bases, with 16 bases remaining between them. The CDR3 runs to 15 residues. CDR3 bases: TGCGCCAGCAGCTTAACGGGGGGCGAGAGGTCACCCCTCCACTTT. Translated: CASSLTGGERSPLHF.

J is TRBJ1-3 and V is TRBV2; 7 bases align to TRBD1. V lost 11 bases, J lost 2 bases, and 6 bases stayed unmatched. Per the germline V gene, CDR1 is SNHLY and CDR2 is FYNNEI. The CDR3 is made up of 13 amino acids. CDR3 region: CALSGGTGNTIYF. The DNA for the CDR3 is TGTGCCCTTTCAGGGGGGACTGGAAACACCATATATTTT.

The CDR3 DNA reads TGTGCCAGCAGTTTGTCCACAGGGGGAATCTCTGGAAACACCATATATTTT. It encodes CASSLSTGGISGNTIYF. The chain recombines TRBV28 with TRBJ1-3, with 8 bases that match TRBD1. V was pared by 3 bases and J by 0 bases, with 7 bases of the junction left unmatched. There are 17 residues in the CDR3. The germline CDR1 and CDR2 sequences are MDHEN and SYDVKM.

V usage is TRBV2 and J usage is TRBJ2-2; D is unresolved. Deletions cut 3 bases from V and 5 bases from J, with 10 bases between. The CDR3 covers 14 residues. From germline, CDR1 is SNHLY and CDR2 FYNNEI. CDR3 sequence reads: CASSDIVRTGELFF. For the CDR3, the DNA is TGTGCCAGCAGTGATATAGTACGGACCGGGGAGCTGTTTTTT.

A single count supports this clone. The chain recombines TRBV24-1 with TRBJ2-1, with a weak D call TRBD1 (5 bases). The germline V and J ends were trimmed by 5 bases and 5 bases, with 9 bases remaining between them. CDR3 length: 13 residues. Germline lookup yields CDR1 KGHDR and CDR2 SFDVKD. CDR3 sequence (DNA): TGTGCCACCAGTGGAAGGACAAACAATGAGCAGTTCTTC. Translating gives CATSGRTNNEQFF.

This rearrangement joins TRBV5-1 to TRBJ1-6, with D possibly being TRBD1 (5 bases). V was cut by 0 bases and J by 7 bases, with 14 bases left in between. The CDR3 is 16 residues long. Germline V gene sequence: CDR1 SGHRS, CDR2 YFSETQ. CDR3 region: CASSLEWRQRNSPLHF. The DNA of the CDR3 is TGCGCCAGCAGCTTGGAGTGGAGACAGAGGAATTCACCCCTCCACTTT.

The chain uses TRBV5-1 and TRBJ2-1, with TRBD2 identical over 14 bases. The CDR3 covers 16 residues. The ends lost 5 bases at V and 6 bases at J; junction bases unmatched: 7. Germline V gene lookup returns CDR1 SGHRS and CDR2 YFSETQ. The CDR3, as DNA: TGCGCCAGCAGGCCCCGACTAGCGGGAGGGGGCAATGAGCAGTTCTTC. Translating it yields CASRPRLAGGGNEQFF.

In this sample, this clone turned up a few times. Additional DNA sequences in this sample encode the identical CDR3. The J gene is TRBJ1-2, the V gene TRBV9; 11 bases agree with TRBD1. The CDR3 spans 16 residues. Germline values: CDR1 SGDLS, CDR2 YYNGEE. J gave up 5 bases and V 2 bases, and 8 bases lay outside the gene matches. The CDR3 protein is CASSVGGTGGKYGYTF. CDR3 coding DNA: TGTGCCAGCAGCGTCGGAGGGACAGGGGGGAAGTATGGCTACACCTTC.

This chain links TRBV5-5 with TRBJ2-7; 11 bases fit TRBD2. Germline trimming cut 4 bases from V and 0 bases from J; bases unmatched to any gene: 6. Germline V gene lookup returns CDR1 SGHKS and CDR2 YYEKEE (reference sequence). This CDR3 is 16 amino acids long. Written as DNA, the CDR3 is TGTGCCAGCAGCCCTCCCGGGACTAGCGGCTCCTACGAGCAGTACTTC. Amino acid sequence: CASSPPGTSGSYEQYF.

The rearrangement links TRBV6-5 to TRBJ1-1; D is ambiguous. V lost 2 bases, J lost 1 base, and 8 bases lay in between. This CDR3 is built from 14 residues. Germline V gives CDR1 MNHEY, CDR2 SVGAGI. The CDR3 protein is CASSYEEGNTEAFF. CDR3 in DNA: TGTGCCAGCAGTTACGAGGAGGGGAACACTGAAGCTTTCTTT.

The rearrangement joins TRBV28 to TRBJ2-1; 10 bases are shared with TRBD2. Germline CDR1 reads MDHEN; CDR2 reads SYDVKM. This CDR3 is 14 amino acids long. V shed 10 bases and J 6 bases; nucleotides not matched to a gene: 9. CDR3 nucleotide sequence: TGTGCCACCCGCCTTAGCGGGGGGTTCAATGAGCAGTTCTTC. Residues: CATRLSGGFNEQFF.

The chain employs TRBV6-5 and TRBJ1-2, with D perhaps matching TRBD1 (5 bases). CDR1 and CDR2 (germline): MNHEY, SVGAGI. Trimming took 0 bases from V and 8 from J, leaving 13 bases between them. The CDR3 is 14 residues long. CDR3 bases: TGTGCCAGCAGTTACTCCCTGGGCCAGGGAGGCTACACCTTC. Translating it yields CASSYSLGQGGYTF.

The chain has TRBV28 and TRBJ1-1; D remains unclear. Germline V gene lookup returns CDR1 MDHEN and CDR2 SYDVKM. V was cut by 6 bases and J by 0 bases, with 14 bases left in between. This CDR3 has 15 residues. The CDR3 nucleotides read TGTGCCAGCAGCCACCTAGTAATTTTGAACACTGAAGCTTTCTTT. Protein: CASSHLVILNTEAFF.

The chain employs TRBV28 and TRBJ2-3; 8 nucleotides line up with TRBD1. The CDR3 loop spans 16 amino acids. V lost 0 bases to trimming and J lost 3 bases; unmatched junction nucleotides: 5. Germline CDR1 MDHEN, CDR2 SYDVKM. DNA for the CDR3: TGTGCCAGCAGTTTATGGCAGGGGGCCTTGACAGATACGCAGTATTTT. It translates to CASSLWQGALTDTQYF. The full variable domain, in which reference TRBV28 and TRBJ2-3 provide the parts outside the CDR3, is DVKVTQSSRYLVKRTGEKVFLECVQDMDHENMFWYRQDPGLGLRLIYFSYDVKMKEKGDIPEGYSVSREKKERFSLILESASTNQTSMYLCASSLWQGALTDTQYFGPGTRLTVL.

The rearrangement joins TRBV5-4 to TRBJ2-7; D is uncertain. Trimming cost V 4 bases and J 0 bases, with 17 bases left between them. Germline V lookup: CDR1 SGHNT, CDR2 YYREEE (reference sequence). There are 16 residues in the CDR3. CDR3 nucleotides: TGTGCCAGCAGCCCATTCGTCAGCGTCGCCTCCTACGAGCAGTACTTC. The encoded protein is CASSPFVSVASYEQYF.

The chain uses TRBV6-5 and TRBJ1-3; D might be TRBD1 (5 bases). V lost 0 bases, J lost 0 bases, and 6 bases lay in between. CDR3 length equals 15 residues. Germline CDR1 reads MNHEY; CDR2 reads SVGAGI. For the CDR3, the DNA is TGTGCCAGCAGTTACTCGGGGGGCTCTGGAAACACCATATATTTT. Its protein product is CASSYSGGSGNTIYF.

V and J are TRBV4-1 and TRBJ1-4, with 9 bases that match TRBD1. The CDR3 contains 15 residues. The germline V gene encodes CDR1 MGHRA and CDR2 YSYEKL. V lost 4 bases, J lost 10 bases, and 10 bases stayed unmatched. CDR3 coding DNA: TGCGCCAGCAGCCGAACGACAGGGGGAGAAGGAAAACTGTTTTTT. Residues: CASSRTTGGEGKLFF.

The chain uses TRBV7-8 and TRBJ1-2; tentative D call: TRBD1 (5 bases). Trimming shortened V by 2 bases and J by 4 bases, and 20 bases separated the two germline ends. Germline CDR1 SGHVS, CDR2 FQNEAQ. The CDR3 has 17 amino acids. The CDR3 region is CASSLTRTRAPIYGYTF. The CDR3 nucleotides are TGTGCCAGCAGCTTAACGCGGACCAGGGCCCCGATCTATGGCTACACCTTC.